The 2 T cell receptor beta chains given below trace back to one sample, sequenced in a study of regulatory T cells in long-lasting Graves disease. Construction of TCR beta libraries relied on iRepertoire HTBI primers and on Arm-PCR targeting CDR3 regions. A single record per CDR3 protein comes from TCRdb applying MiXCR to the multiplex PCR reads. The table records more than 650,000 distinct CDR3 sequences, 25% to 35% of them present only once. Time point specified: persistent/refractory GD, antithyroid drugs over 5 years with positive TRAb. RNA extracted from PBMCs served as the sequencing template. Sequenced material: peripheral blood mononuclear cells (PBMCs), taken when the disease was refractory, from a patient treated with antithyroid drugs. These receptors all come from a female donor with Graves disease.

Ten or more counts support this clonotype. The chain combines TRBV28 with TRBJ1-1; TRBD1 is a possible D gene (5 bases). Trimming pared 4 bases from V and 5 bases from J, leaving 5 bases between. Germline-derived CDR1 and CDR2 are MDHEN and SYDVKM. The CDR3 consists of 11 residues. The chain's CDR3 is CASSWGTEAFF. DNA for the CDR3: TGTGCCAGCAGTTGGGGGACTGAAGCTTTCTTT.

This clonotype has a handful of counts. The rearrangement joins TRBV20-1 to TRBJ1-1; D is unclear. The CDR3 spans 11 residues. The V and J ends lost 3 bases and 7 bases respectively, with 9 bases between them. The germline CDR1 and CDR2 sequences are DFQATT and SNEGSKA (reference sequence). Here the CDR3 DNA reads TGCAGTGCTAGTTCGGGTAGTGAAGCTTTCTTT. This translates into CSASSGSEAFF.